This T cell receptor beta chain was recorded in a study of cytomegalovirus exposure and HLA in healthy donors. CDR3 length: 15 residues. V dropped 4 bases and J dropped 7 bases, with 19 bases sitting between them. Germline V lookup: CDR1 MDHEN, CDR2 SYDVKM. This clone was seen more than once but under ten times. Its antigen is unidentified. The PCR employed 60 Vbeta primers together with 13 Jbeta primers. In the original processing: As a later analysis found, there were approximately 80 million unique TCR beta chains, of which around 10 million were shared. Repertoires were generated with immunoSEQ multiplex PCR, while TCRdb's copy carries only in-frame clones and drops some. The V and J calls and clone size were taken over from that table, and D and trimming were inferred from the DNA. The sample consists of 130,000 or so clones, 60% to 80% of them appearing once. Study results and limitations: TRBV6-2, TRBV6-3 and some other V segments were excluded as indistinguishable. It was in a later analysis that TCR association rates were seen to vary by HLA locus, highest for DRB1 and lowest for HLA-C.

The clonotype comes from a man aged 50-60 years in good health and CMV-seronegative. Sequencing used PBMCs. The chain employs TRBV28 and TRBJ1-2; D remains unclear. The CDR3 loop is CASSSHAGGSSGYTF. The CDR3 DNA reads as TGTGCCAGCAGTTCCCATGCGGGAGGTTCGAGTGGCTACACCTTC.